The clone carrying this TCR beta chain showed up just a few times. This sample stems from a study of T cells in Graves' hyperthyroidism and ophthalmopathy. Study context: Peripheral blood was secured at the point of initial diagnosis, before any treatment.

CDR3 size: 13 residues. Germline CDR1 LNHNV, CDR2 YYDKDF (reference sequence). Trimming shortened V by 3 bases and J by 2 bases, and 2 bases separated the two germline ends. Patients showing uncontrolled infection, other autoimmune disease, pregnancy or lactation were ineligible. Isolation of PBMCs was performed on around 9.8 ml fresh peripheral blood. Amplification targeted TCR beta CDR3 regions from RNA transcripts. First-round RT-PCR targeting the TCR CDR3 was performed with the HTBI primer set. TCRdb reprocessed the multiplex PCR reads with MiXCR, giving one entry per CDR3 protein. The table lists about 34,000 distinct CDR3 sequences, around 50% of them singletons.

The chain has TRBV15 and TRBJ2-6; no reliable D call. The sample was blood. This sequence was found in a woman aged 35 to 49 with Graves' ophthalmopathy. CDR3 in DNA: TGTGCCACCAGCAGGACTGGGGCCAACGTCCTGACTTTC. Translated: CATSRTGANVLTF.